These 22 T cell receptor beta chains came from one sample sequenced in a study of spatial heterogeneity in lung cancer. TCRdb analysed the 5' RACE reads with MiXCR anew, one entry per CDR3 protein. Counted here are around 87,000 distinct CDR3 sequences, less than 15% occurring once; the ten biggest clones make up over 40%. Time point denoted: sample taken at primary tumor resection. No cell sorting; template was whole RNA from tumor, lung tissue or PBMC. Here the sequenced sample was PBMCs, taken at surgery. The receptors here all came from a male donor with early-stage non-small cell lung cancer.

The CDR3 bases are TGTGCCAGCAGCTTCGGACTGCTTAACTATGGCTACACCTTC. Its protein is CASSFGLLNYGYTF. This chain joins TRBV7-2 and TRBJ1-2; D gene unclear. The CDR3 spans 14 residues. V lost 3 bases to trimming and J lost 1 base, with 9 bases between them. Germline V gene data show CDR1 as SGHTA and CDR2 as FQGNSA.

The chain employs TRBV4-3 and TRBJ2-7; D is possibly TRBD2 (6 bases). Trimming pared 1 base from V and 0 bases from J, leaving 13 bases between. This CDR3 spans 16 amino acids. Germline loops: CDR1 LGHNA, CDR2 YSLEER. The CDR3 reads CASSQVLGGGSYEQYF. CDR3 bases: TGCGCCAGCAGCCAAGTCCTGGGGGGTGGCTCCTACGAGCAGTACTTC.

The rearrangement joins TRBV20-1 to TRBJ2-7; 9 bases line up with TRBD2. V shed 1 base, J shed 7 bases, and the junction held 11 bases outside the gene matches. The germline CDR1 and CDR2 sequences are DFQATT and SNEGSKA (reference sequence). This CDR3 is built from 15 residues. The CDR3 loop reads CSARVLAGAGGEQYF. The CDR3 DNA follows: TGCAGTGCTAGAGTTTTAGCGGGAGCTGGCGGGGAGCAGTACTTC.

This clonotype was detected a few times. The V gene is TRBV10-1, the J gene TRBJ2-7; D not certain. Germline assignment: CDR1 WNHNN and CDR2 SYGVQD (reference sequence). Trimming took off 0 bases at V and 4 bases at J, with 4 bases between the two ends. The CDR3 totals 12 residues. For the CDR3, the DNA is TGCGCCAGCAGTGAGTCCACGTACGAGCAGTACTTC. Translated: CASSESTYEQYF.

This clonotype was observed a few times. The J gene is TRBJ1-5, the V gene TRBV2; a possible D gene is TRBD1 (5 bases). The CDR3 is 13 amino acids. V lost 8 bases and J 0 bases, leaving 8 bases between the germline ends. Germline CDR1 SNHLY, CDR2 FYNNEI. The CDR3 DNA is TGTGCCAGCCAGGGTTATAGCAATCAGCCCCAGCATTTT. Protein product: CASQGYSNQPQHF.

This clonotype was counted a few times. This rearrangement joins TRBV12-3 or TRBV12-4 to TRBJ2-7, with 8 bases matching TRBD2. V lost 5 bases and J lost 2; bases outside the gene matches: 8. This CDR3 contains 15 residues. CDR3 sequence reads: CASSPPGRVPYEQYF. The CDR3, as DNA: TGTGCCAGCAGTCCGCCCGGGAGGGTTCCCTACGAGCAGTACTTC.

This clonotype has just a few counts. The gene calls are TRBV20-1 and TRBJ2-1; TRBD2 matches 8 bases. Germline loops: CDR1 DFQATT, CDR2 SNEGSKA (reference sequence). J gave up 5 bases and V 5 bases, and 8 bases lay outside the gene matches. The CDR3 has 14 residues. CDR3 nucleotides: TGCAGTGCTCGAAGCGGGAGTCGGCACAATGAGCAGTTCTTC. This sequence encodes CSARSGSRHNEQFF.

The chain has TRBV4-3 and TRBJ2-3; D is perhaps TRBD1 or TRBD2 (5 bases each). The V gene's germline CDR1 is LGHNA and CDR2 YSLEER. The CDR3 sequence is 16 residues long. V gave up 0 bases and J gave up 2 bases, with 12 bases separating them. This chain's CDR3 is CASSQEGRGTTDTQYF. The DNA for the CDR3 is TGCGCCAGCAGCCAAGAAGGACGGGGCACCACAGATACGCAGTATTTT.

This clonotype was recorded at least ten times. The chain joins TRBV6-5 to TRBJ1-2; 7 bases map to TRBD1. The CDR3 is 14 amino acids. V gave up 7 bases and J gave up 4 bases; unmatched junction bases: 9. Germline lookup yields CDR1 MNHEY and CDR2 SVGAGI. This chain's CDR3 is CASKSGQPPYGYTF. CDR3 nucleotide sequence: TGTGCCAGCAAGTCGGGACAGCCTCCCTATGGCTACACCTTC.

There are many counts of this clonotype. The CDR3 reads CSARVRDFMNTEAFF. As DNA, the CDR3 is TGCAGTGCTAGAGTTCGGGACTTCATGAACACTGAAGCTTTCTTT. The J gene is TRBJ1-1, the V gene TRBV20-1; possible D gene TRBD1, 5 bases. This CDR3 contains 15 residues. V lost 1 base, J lost 0 bases, and 12 bases lay in between. Germline V gene data show CDR1 as DFQATT and CDR2 as SNEGSKA (reference sequence).

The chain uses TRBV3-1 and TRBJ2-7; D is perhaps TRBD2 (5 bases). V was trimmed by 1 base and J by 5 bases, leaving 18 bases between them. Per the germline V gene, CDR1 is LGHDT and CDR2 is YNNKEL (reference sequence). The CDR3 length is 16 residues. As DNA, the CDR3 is TGTGCCAGCAGCCAAGGAGGGCCTTATCCGGTGGACGAGCAGTACTTC. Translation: CASSQGGPYPVDEQYF.

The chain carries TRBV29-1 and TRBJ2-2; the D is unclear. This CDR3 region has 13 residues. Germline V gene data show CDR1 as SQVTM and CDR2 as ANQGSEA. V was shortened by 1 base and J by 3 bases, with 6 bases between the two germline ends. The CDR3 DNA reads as TGCAGCGTTGAAGCGGGTTACACCGGGGAGCTGTTTTTT. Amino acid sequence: CSVEAGYTGELFF.

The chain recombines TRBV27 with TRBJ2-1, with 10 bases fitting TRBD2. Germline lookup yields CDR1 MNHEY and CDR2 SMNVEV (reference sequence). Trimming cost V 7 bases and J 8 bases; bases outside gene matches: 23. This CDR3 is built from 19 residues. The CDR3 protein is CASTPPSGRALCSRDEQFF. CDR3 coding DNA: TGTGCCAGCACCCCCCCCAGCGGGAGGGCCCTATGCAGTAGGGATGAGCAGTTCTTC.

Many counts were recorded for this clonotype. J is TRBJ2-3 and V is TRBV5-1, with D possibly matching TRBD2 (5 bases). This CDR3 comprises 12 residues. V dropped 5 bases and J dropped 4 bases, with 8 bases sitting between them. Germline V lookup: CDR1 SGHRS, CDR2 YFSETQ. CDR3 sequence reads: CASRLEADTQYF. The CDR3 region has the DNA TGCGCCAGCAGACTAGAAGCAGATACGCAGTATTTT.

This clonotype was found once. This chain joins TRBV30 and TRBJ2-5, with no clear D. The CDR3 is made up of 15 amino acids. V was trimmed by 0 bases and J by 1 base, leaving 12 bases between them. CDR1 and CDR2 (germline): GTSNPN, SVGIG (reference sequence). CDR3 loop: CAWSVVRQTQETQYF. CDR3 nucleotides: TGTGCCTGGAGTGTAGTTCGGCAGACCCAAGAGACCCAGTACTTC.

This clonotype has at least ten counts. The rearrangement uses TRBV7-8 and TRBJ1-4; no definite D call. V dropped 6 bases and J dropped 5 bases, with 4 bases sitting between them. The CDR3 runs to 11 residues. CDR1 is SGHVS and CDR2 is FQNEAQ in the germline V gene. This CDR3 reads CASSTNEKLFF. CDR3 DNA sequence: TGTGCCAGCAGTACGAATGAAAAACTGTTTTTT.

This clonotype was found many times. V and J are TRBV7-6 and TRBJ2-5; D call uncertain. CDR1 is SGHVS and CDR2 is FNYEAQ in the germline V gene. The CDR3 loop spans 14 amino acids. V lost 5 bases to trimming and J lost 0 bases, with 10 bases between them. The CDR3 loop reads CASSPNGYQETQYF. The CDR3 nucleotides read TGTGCCAGCAGCCCCAACGGGTACCAAGAGACCCAGTACTTC.

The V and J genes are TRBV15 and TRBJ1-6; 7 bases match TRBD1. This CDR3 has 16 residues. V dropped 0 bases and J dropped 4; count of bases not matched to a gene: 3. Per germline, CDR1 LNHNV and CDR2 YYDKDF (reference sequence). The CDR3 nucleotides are TGTGCCACCAGCAGAGATGACAGGGTATATAATTCACCCCTCCACTTT. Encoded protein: CATSRDDRVYNSPLHF.

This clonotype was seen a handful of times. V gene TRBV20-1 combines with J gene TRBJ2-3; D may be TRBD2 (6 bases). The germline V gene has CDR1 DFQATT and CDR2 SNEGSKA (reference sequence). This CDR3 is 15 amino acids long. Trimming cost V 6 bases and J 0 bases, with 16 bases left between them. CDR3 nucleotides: TGCAGTGCCCCGGGAGCACAATCTAGCACAGATACGCAGTATTTT. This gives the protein CSAPGAQSSTDTQYF.

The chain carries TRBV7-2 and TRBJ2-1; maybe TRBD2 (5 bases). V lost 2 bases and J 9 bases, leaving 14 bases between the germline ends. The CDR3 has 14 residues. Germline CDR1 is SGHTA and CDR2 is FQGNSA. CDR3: CASSLKHAGSEQFF. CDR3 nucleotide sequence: TGTGCCAGCAGCTTAAAGCATGCGGGCAGTGAGCAGTTCTTC.

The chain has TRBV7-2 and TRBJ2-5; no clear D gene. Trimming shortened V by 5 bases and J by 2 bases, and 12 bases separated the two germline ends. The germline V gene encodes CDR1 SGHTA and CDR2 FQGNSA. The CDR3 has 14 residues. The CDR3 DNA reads TGTGCCAGCAGCCCCGGGCCGGGTCAAGAGACCCAGTACTTC. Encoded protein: CASSPGPGQETQYF.

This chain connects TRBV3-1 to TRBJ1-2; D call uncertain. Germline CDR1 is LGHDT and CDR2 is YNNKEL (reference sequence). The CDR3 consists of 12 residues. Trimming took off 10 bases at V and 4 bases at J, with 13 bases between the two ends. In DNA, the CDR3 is TGTGCCACCGCGGACGGAGCCTATGGCTACACCTTC. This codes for CATADGAYGYTF.